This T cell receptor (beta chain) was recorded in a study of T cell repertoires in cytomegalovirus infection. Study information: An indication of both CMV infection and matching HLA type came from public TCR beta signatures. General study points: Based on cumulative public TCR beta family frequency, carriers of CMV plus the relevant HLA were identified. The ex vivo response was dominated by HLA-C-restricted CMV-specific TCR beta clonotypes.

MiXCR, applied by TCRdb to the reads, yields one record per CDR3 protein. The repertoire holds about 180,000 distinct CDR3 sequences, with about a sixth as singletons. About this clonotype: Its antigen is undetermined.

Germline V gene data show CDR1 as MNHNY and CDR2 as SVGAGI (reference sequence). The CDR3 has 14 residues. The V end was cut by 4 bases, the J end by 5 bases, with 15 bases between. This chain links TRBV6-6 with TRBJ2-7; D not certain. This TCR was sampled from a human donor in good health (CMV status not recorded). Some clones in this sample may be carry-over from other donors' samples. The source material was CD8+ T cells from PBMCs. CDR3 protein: CASSFPPESHEQYF. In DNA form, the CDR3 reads TGTGCCAGCAGTTTCCCCCCGGAGTCGCACGAGCAGTACTTC.